Below are 7 T cell receptor beta chains sequenced from a single sample in a study of shared clonotypes between healthy human individuals. Measured with immunoSEQ multiplex PCR; TCRdb has only the in-frame clones, and not every one. Altogether 2 million to 2.5 million clones are present, 95% being singletons, with the ten largest covering roughly 0.13%. Sequencing was carried out using naive CD4+ T cells sorted from blood. The subset is: CD45RA+ positively selected. The receptors here all came from a man aged 18-30 years in good health.

The gene calls are TRBV7-3 and TRBJ1-1, with TRBD1 matching 9 bases. The germline V gene has CDR1 SGHTA and CDR2 FQGTGA. J gave up 7 bases and V 5 bases, and 5 bases lay outside the gene matches. The CDR3 spans 13 residues. Here the CDR3 reads CASSPRTGVEAFF. The CDR3 nucleotides are TGTGCCAGCAGCCCCCGGACAGGGGTTGAAGCTTTCTTT. Full variable domain (rest looked up from reference TRBV7-3 and TRBJ1-1): GAGVSQTPSNKVTEKGKYVELRCDPISGHTALYWYRQSLGQGPEFLIYFQGTGAADDSGLPNDRFFAVRPEGSVSTLKIQRTERGDSAVYLCASSPRTGVEAFFGQGTRLTVV.

This chain uses TRBV5-3 with TRBJ2-7; D gene ambiguous. TRBV5-3 is recorded as an ORF, its role being uncertain. V lost 0 bases, J lost 0 bases, and 10 bases lay in between. The CDR3 length is 15 residues. Here the CDR3 reads CARSLVAEHSYEQYF. The CDR3 bases are TGTGCCAGAAGCTTGGTGGCGGAACACTCCTACGAGCAGTACTTC.

The chain has TRBV2 and TRBJ1-5; no clear D. The CDR3 has 12 residues. CDR1 and CDR2 (germline): SNHLY, FYNNEI. The ends were cut back, 4 bases at V and 3 bases at J, with 4 bases in the middle. The CDR3 region has the DNA TGTGCCAGCAGTGTAAACAATCAGCCCCAGCATTTT. Protein: CASSVNNQPQHF. Full variable domain (rest looked up from reference TRBV2 and TRBJ1-5): EPEVTQTPSHQVTQMGQEVILRCVPISNHLYFYWYRQILGQKVEFLVSFYNNEISEKSEIFDDQFSVERPDGSNFTLKIRSTKLEDSAMYFCASSVNNQPQHFGDGTRLSIL.

The rearrangement joins TRBV9 to TRBJ1-2; 10 bases are shared with TRBD1. The V gene's germline CDR1 is SGDLS and CDR2 YYNGEE. This CDR3 has 15 amino acids. Losses at the gene ends were 0 bases for V and 4 bases for J; bases not matched to a gene: 3. DNA for the CDR3: TGTGCCAGCAGCGTAGGGGACAGGGGATTCTATGGCTACACCTTC. It codes for CASSVGDRGFYGYTF.

The chain joins TRBV18 to TRBJ1-2; D is possibly TRBD1 (6 bases). Trimming left V 0 bases short and J 8 bases short, with 22 bases between. The CDR3 consists of 17 residues. Germline CDR1 KGHSH, CDR2 LQKENI. The CDR3 DNA follows: TGTGCCAGCTCACCACCGAATTACCCCGAAAAGGGGGACGGCTACACCTTC. Amino acids: CASSPPNYPEKGDGYTF.

The gene calls are TRBV2 and TRBJ2-6, with 12 bases lining up with TRBD1. This CDR3 region has 15 residues. V dropped 11 bases and J dropped 2; count of bases not matched to a gene: 4. Germline V gene lookup returns CDR1 SNHLY and CDR2 FYNNEI. CDR3 region: CAVGTGGPGANVLTF. The CDR3 DNA is TGTGCCGTCGGGACAGGGGGCCCTGGGGCCAACGTCCTGACTTTC.

V is TRBV5-1 and J is TRBJ2-1; D call uncertain. From germline, CDR1 is SGHRS and CDR2 YFSETQ. The CDR3 consists of 15 residues. Trimming left V 4 bases short and J 0 bases short, with 11 bases between. The CDR3 protein is CASSPDGRSYNEQFF. The DNA of the CDR3 is TGCGCCAGCAGCCCCGACGGCCGCTCCTACAATGAGCAGTTCTTC. The whole variable domain, filled in from reference TRBV5-1 and TRBJ2-1, reads KAGVTQTPRYLIKTRGQQVTLSCSPISGHRSVSWYQQTPGQGLQFLFEYFSETQRNKGNFPGRFSGRQFSNSRSEMNVSTLELGDSALYLCASSPDGRSYNEQFFGPGTRLTVL.